This T cell receptor beta chain comes out of a study of CD8+CD57+ T cells in acquired aplastic anemia. On the study more broadly: Mean DNA quantity obtained from sorted CD4+ and CD8+ cells was 3 to 4 ug.

Sequencing involved patients with CD8+CD57+ cell expansion previously shown by flow cytometry. No patient had been given any therapy when blood was sampled. It was genomic DNA that served as the template for profiling TCR beta VDJ and CDR3. TCRdb analysed the reads with MiXCR anew, one entry per CDR3 protein. The table has over 150,000 distinct CDR3 sequences, 55% to 65% seen once. Concerning this clonotype itself: Antigen unknown.

V lost 7 bases and J 6 bases, leaving 9 bases between the germline ends. The CDR3 loop spans 12 amino acids. Germline V lookup: CDR1 MRHNA, CDR2 SNTAGT. Points from the study as a whole: The study identified under 30 CD8+ CDR3 sequences shared by patients and controls.

The sequencing input was sorted CD4+, CD8+, or CD8+CD57+ T cells (not recorded which) from PBMCs. The sequence came from a human donor with aplastic anemia. The V call is TRBV6-4, the J call TRBJ2-2; no firm D call. CDR3 region: CASTTMAGELFF. CDR3 in DNA: TGTGCCAGCACCACGATGGCCGGGGAGCTGTTTTTT.